This T cell receptor (beta chain) was recovered during a study of blood T cell repertoires in COVID-19. Study background: PBMCs, B-cell-depleted T cells, or T cells provided the cDNA or gDNA that made up the material.

With respect to this clone: The same CDR3 can be traced to other DNA sequences in this sample.

The Seattle patients joined while their infection was active and were tracked longitudinally afterward. Data came from immunoSEQ multiplex PCR; TCRdb stores just in-frame clones and leaves some out. The top ten clones hold over 1.5% of a sample with a few hundred thousand clones, roughly nine tenths of them seen once. Germline V gene lookup returns CDR1 KGHSH and CDR2 LQKENI. The CDR3 runs 16 residues. V lost 4 bases and J lost 3; bases outside the gene matches: 7. This clonotype was obtained from a woman aged 30 to 39 with COVID-19, enrolled during active disease. V gene TRBV18 combines with J gene TRBJ2-3, with TRBD2 identical over 10 bases. The specimen was peripheral blood. The chain's CDR3 is CASSQQRGGRTDTQYF. CDR3 in DNA: TGTGCCAGCTCACAACAGCGGGGGGGCCGGACAGATACGCAGTATTTT.